Reported below is one TCR beta chain. The data were obtained in a study of beta chain features in type 1 diabetes. The study reverse transcribed the entire isolated RNA, so it sequenced expressed TCRB transcripts. The assay was immunoSEQ multiplex PCR, and TCRdb's table has in-frame clones only and misses some. The data contain 970,000 or so clones, 15% to 20% of them singletons. The sample taken for sequencing was naive CD4+ T cells from blood. The source of this sequence is a woman aged 18-29 years in good health.

The CDR3 loop reads CASSSRTPGRAYQETQYF. The CDR3 DNA sequence: TGTGCCAGCAGCTCAAGAACCCCGGGCCGCGCTTACCAAGAGACCCAGTACTTC. V is TRBV7-9 and J is TRBJ2-5, with D hard to call. Per the germline V gene, CDR1 is SEHNR and CDR2 is FQNEAQ (reference sequence). Trimming took 4 bases from V and 0 from J, leaving 21 bases between them. The CDR3 covers 18 residues.